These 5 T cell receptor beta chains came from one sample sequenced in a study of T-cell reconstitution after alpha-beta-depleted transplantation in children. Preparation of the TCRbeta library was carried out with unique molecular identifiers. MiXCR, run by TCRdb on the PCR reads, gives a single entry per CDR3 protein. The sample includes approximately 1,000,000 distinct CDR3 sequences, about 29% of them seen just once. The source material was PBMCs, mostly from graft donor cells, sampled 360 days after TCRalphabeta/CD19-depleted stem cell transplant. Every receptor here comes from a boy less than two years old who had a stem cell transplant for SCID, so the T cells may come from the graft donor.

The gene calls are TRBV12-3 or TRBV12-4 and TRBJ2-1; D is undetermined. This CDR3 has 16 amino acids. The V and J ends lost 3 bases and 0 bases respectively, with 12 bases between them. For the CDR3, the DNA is TGTGCCAGCAGTTTTGGCAAGGTCAGCTCCTACAATGAGCAGTTCTTC. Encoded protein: CASSFGKVSSYNEQFF.

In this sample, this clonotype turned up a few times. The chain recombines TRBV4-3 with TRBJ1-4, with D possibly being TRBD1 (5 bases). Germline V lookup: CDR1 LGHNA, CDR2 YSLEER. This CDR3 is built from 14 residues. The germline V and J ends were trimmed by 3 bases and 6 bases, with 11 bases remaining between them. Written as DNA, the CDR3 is TGCGCCAGCAGCCAGGGACCTCTGGATGAAAAACTGTTTTTT. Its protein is CASSQGPLDEKLFF.

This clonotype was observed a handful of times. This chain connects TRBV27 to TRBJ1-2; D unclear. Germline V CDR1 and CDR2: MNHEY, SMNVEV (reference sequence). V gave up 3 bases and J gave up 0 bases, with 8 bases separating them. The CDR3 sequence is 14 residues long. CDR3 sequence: CASSFSTANYGYTF. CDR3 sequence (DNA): TGTGCCAGCAGTTTCAGCACGGCTAACTATGGCTACACCTTC.

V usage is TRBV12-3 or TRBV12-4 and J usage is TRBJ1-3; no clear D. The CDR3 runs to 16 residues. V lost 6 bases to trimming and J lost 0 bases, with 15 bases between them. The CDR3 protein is CASRSSSGSSGNTIYF. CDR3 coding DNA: TGTGCCAGCAGATCCTCTTCCGGGAGCTCTGGAAACACCATATATTTT.

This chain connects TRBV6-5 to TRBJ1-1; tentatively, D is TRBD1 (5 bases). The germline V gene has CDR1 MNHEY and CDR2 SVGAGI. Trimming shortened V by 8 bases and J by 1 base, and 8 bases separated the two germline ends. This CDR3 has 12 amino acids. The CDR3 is CASGRGNTEAFF. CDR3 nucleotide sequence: TGTGCCAGCGGGAGGGGGAACACTGAAGCTTTCTTT.